This entry features one T cell receptor beta chain sequence. The target antigen is unknown. Primers used in a second PCR of roughly 6 to 11 cycles were a sample-barcoded 5' primer and a J-beta primer mix. A single record per CDR3 protein comes from TCRdb applying MiXCR to the 5' RACE reads. The table includes 1,300,000 or so distinct CDR3 sequences, roughly 59% detected once. Germline CDR1 and CDR2: SNHLY and FYNNEI. The CDR3 is made up of 16 amino acids. Trimming took 9 bases from V and 3 from J, leaving 18 bases between them. Extraction of total RNA produced a minimum of 6 micrograms from each sample. The sample belongs to a study of blood T cells in healthy people across ages. Study-level findings and limits: With age, beta diversity per million T cells declined roughly linearly, significantly by around 43. Among long-lived donors, naive CD4+ cells were more numerous and diversity higher than in aged donors.

The specimen sequenced was blood. The chain links TRBV2 to TRBJ1-6; D not resolved. This receptor was obtained from a man aged 18 to 29 in good health. The CDR3 reads CASFPLTGNYNSPLHF. CDR3 coding DNA: TGTGCCAGTTTTCCTCTTACGGGAAACTATAATTCACCCCTCCACTTT.